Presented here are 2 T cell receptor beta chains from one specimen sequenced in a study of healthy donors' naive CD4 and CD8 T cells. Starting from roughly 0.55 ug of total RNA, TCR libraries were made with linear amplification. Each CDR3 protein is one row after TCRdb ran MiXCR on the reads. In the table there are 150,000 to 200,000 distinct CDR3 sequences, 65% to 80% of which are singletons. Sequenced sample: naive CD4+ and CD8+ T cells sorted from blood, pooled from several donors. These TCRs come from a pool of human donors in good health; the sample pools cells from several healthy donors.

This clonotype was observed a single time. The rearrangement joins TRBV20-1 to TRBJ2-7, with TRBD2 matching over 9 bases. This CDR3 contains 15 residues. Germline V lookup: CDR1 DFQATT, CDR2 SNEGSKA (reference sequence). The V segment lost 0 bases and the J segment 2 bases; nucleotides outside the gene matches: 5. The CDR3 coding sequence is TGCAGTGCTAGAGACGGACTAGCGCTAACCTACGAGCAGTACTTC. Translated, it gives CSARDGLALTYEQYF.

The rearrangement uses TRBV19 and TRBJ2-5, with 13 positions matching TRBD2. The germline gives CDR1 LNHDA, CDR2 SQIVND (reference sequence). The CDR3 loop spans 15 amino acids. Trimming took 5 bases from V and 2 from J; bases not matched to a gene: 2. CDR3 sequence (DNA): TGTGCCAGTAGTCTACTAGCGGGAGGGCAAGAGACCCAGTACTTC. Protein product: CASSLLAGGQETQYF.